A selection of T cell receptor beta chains follows, all from one sample in a study of T cells in localized non-small cell lung cancer. Only in-frame clones appear in the TCRdb table, and some are missing; sequencing was by immunoSEQ multiplex PCR. Among roughly 64,000 clones listed, 81% were seen once. Sample: PBMCs, taken before any cancer treatment. The receptor source for this set is a man between 40 and 69 years old with stage II lung adenocarcinoma. The CDR3 runs from the conserved cysteine through the conserved F or W. D genes are given only for firm matches. Some rows have no size entry. The others give once, few or many, or a class for an expanded clone.

-	TRBJ1-4	-	TRBV19	TGTGCCAGTAGCCACAGAGTCACGGGGCGCACTAATGAAAAACTGTTTTTT	CASSHRVTGRTNEKLFF
-	TRBJ2-1	-	TRBV6-5	TGTGCCAGCAGTTATTTGAGGACACTTTACAATGAGCAGTTCTTC	CASSYLRTLYNEQFF
-	TRBJ1-5	-	TRBV30	TGTGCCTGGGGGCCTAATCAGCCCCAGCATTTT	CAWGPNQPQHF
-	TRBJ2-1	-	TRBV5-4	TGTGCCAGCAGCTTCCCCGGAAGCTCCTACAATGAGCAGTTCTTC	CASSFPGSSYNEQFF
few	TRBJ1-1	-	TRBV4-1	TGCGCCAGCAGCCAAGAGGACAGTTTTGTGATGAACACTGAAGCTTTCTTT	CASSQEDSFVMNTEAFF
-	TRBJ2-7	-	TRBV28	TGTGCCAGCACCCACGGGACCAAAGTCGAGCAGTACTTC	CASTHGTKVEQYF
-	TRBJ1-2	-	TRBV9	TGTGCCAGCAGCGTCGAGGGTATTCCTAACTATGGCTACACCTTC	CASSVEGIPNYGYTF
few	TRBJ2-1	TRBD2	TRBV7-2	TGTGCCAGCAGCGTCACCGGGACTACCTACAATGAGCAGTTCTTC	CASSVTGTTYNEQFF
-	TRBJ1-5	TRBD1	TRBV30	TGTGCCTGGAGTGTACGCACAGGGGGAGATCAGCCCCAGCATTTT	CAWSVRTGGDQPQHF
once	TRBJ2-7	-	TRBV27	TGTGCCAGCAGCCCCGGGGCTAGCTCCTACGAGCAGTACTTC	CASSPGASSYEQYF
-	TRBJ1-2	-	TRBV7-8	TGTGCCAGCAGCTTAGATGGCAGCTCCCAAATTTTTAACTATGGCTACACCTTC	CASSLDGSSQIFNYGYTF
-	TRBJ1-2	-	TRBV5-1	TGCGCCAGCAGCTTGAGGGCAGAGGACTATGGCTACACCTTC	CASSLRAEDYGYTF
once	TRBJ1-1	-	TRBV4-2	TGTGCCAGCAGCAAAGAGTCAGGGGCCGAAGCTTTCTTT	CASSKESGAEAFF
-	TRBJ1-5	-	TRBV2	TGTGCCAGCAGTGAAAGGTTTGGCAGCAATCAGCCCCAGCATTTT	CASSERFGSNQPQHF
-	TRBJ1-1	-	TRBV29-1	TGCAGCGTTGAGCAGGGGCGAGGGACTGAAGCTTTCTTT	CSVEQGRGTEAFF
once	TRBJ1-5	-	TRBV5-6	TGTGCCAGCACCCCATGGGGGAGTAATCAGCCCCAGCATTTT	CASTPWGSNQPQHF
once	TRBJ2-1	TRBD2	TRBV2	TGTGCCAGCAGTGGGACTAGCGGGAAGGATGAGCAGTTCTTC	CASSGTSGKDEQFF
-	TRBJ2-2	-	TRBV19	TGTGCCAGTAGTATCGGGGTGTCCGCCGGGGAGCTGTTTTTT	CASSIGVSAGELFF
-	TRBJ1-1	-	TRBV5-5	TGTGCCAGCAGCTTGGCTGGATCAATGAACACTGAAGCTTTCTTT	CASSLAGSMNTEAFF
-	TRBJ2-5	TRBD2	TRBV7-2	TGTGCCAGCACCCTAGGGCTTAGCGGGATACGAGAGACCCAGTACTTC	CASTLGLSGIRETQYF
-	TRBJ2-7	-	TRBV6-6	TGTGCCAGCAGGGCCCCCGGCAGCTACGAGCAGTACTTC	CASRAPGSYEQYF
few	TRBJ2-2	-	TRBV10-1	TGCGCCAGCAGTGAGTCGAAACATCCCGGGGAGCTGTTTTTT	CASSESKHPGELFF
-	TRBJ2-7	TRBD1	TRBV7-2	TGTGCCAGCAGCTTAGGGACAGGGAACGACGAGCAGTACTTC	CASSLGTGNDEQYF
few	TRBJ2-2	TRBD2	TRBV5-1	TGCGCCAGCAGCTTGCAAGGGACTAGCGGGAAGGGGGAGCTGTTTTTT	CASSLQGTSGKGELFF
-	TRBJ2-1	TRBD2	TRBV9	TGTGCCAGCAGCCCCGTTAGCGGGGCCTACAATGAGCAGTTCTTC	CASSPVSGAYNEQFF
-	TRBJ2-1	TRBD2	TRBV25-1	TGTGCCAGCAGTGGAGTAGCGGGGTTTCCCAATGAGCAGTTCTTC	CASSGVAGFPNEQFF
-	TRBJ2-5	-	TRBV19	TGTGCCAGTAGTATGAGGAGGGTGGGAGCGGAGACCCAGTACTTC	CASSMRRVGAETQYF
-	TRBJ2-7	-	TRBV7-2	TGTGCCAGCAGCACGAGAACGGAGCAGTACTTC	CASSTRTEQYF
many	TRBJ2-7	TRBD2	TRBV4-2	TGTGCCAGCAGCCCGGGACTAGGGGACTACGAGCAGTACTTC	CASSPGLGDYEQYF
-	TRBJ1-3	-	TRBV19	TGTGCCAGTAGTATAGATCAGGGTGTGGCCATATATTTT	CASSIDQGVAIYF
few	TRBJ2-1	-	TRBV7-9	TGTGCCAGCAGCCCAGATACGGGGGTTGGGCAGTTCTTC	CASSPDTGVGQFF
once	TRBJ1-1	-	TRBV6-1	TGTGCCAGCAGTGAAGCGTATAGGCGAAGTGAAGCTTTCTTT	CASSEAYRRSEAFF
-	TRBJ2-3	-	TRBV2	TGTGCCAGCAGTGCGGACCGCACAGATACGCAGTATTTT	CASSADRTDTQYF
-	TRBJ2-6	-	TRBV30	TGTGCCTGGAGTCTTCGGGGTCACTCTGGGGCCAACGTCCTGACTTTC	CAWSLRGHSGANVLTF
-	TRBJ1-1	-	TRBV9	TGTGCCAGCAGCGTAGATCCGACCGGGAACACTGAAGCTTTCTTT	CASSVDPTGNTEAFF
-	TRBJ1-3	TRBD1	TRBV28	TGTGCCAGCAGGCCTCAGGGGGCTGGAAACACCATATATTTT	CASRPQGAGNTIYF
-	TRBJ1-4	TRBD1	TRBV5-1	TGCGCCAGCAGCTCAGGACAGGGCGGTGAAAAACTGTTTTTT	CASSSGQGGEKLFF
-	TRBJ1-5	-	TRBV30	TGTGCCTGGAGTGTTGGCAGGGCCCTCAATCAGCCCCAGCATTTT	CAWSVGRALNQPQHF
-	TRBJ2-2	TRBD1	TRBV18	TGTGCCAGCTCACTTTCGACAGGGGCGGTCACCGGGGAGCTGTTTTTT	CASSLSTGAVTGELFF
-	TRBJ2-5	-	TRBV29-1	TGCAGCGTTAACGGGGGAGAAGAGACCCAGTACTTC	CSVNGGEETQYF
-	TRBJ2-7	TRBD2	TRBV27	TGTGCCAGCAGCATTAGCGGGAGCTCCTACGAGCAGTACTTC	CASSISGSSYEQYF
-	TRBJ1-2	-	TRBV4-1	TGCGCCAGCAGCCAAGAGAGGCAGAGTGGCTACACCTTC	CASSQERQSGYTF
-	TRBJ2-5	-	TRBV7-2	TGTGCCAGCAGCTTAGGGCGGGAGACCCAGTACTTC	CASSLGRETQYF
once	TRBJ2-5	-	TRBV29-1	TGCAGCGTTTTATTGGGAGCGGAGGAGACCCAGTACTTC	CSVLLGAEETQYF